The 28 T cell receptor beta chains given below trace back to one sample, sequenced in a study of T cell responses to AZD1222 COVID-19 vaccine. Assay: immunoSEQ multiplex PCR; the TCRdb copy retains only in-frame clones and omits some. This sample has around 150,000 clones; around 94% occur once, and the top ten carry 1.3%. Specimen: peripheral blood, collected on day 0 of AZD1222 vaccination. These receptors were obtained from an adult in good health.

This clone showed up just once. V is TRBV4-2 and J is TRBJ2-3; maybe TRBD2 (6 bases). CDR1 is LGHNA, CDR2 YNFKEQ, per germline. The CDR3 has 14 residues. V shed 0 bases and J shed 6 bases, with 10 bases lying between them. The CDR3 spells CASSQEGLADTQYF. In nucleotides, the CDR3 is TGTGCCAGCAGCCAAGAGGGGCTAGCGGATACGCAGTATTTT.

This rearrangement joins TRBV19 to TRBJ2-3, with unresolved D. Germline V lookup: CDR1 LNHDA, CDR2 SQIVND (reference sequence). The CDR3 sequence is 15 residues long. With 2 bases removed from V and 2 bases from J, the gap between germline ends came to 11 bases. CDR3 region: CASSINGQFTDTQYF. For the CDR3, the DNA is TGTGCCAGTAGTATAAATGGGCAATTCACAGATACGCAGTATTTT.

The rearrangement joins TRBV9 to TRBJ2-2; maybe TRBD2 (6 bases). Trimming pared 2 bases from V and 5 bases from J, leaving 13 bases between. The V gene's germline CDR1 is SGDLS and CDR2 YYNGEE. The length of the CDR3 is 15 residues. Written as DNA, the CDR3 is TGTGCCAGCAGCGTCCTTAGCGGTCCTACCGGGGAGCTGTTTTTT. Its translation: CASSVLSGPTGELFF.

The rearrangement joins TRBV5-1 to TRBJ2-2, with 9 bases fitting TRBD1. This CDR3 region has 18 residues. Germline V gene lookup returns CDR1 SGHRS and CDR2 YFSETQ. V lost 0 bases, J lost 3 bases, and 9 bases stayed unmatched. The CDR3 region is CASSLELAGTGYTGELFF. The DNA of the CDR3 is TGCGCCAGCAGCTTGGAATTGGCCGGGACAGGGTACACCGGGGAGCTGTTTTTT.

The gene calls are TRBV6-6 and TRBJ1-1, with D perhaps TRBD1 (6 bases). The V gene's germline CDR1 is MNHNY and CDR2 SVGAGI (reference sequence). Trimming removed 2 bases at V and 3 bases at J, with 10 bases between. This CDR3 is 14 amino acids long. The CDR3 here is CASSYEQGYTEAFF. The CDR3 nucleotides are TGTGCCAGCAGTTACGAGCAGGGGTACACTGAAGCTTTCTTT.

The chain is built from TRBV14 and TRBJ2-1; perhaps TRBD2 as D (6 bases). The CDR3 totals 13 residues. V lost 3 bases and J 8 bases, leaving 11 bases between the germline ends. Germline-derived CDR1 and CDR2 are SGHDN and FVKESK. CDR3 nucleotides: TGTGCCAGCAGCCATAACCCTAGCGATGAGCAGTTCTTC. Translated, it gives CASSHNPSDEQFF.

The V and J genes are TRBV9 and TRBJ1-1; 9 bases match TRBD1. Germline values: CDR1 SGDLS, CDR2 YYNGEE. This CDR3 has 17 amino acids. V shed 3 bases, J shed 3 bases, and the junction held 12 bases outside the gene matches. This chain's CDR3 is CASSAGRTGERHTEAFF. CDR3 nucleotides: TGTGCCAGCAGCGCCGGACGGACAGGGGAGAGGCACACTGAAGCTTTCTTT.

The V call is TRBV5-1, the J call TRBJ2-3; TRBD1 matches 8 bases. The germline V gene has CDR1 SGHRS and CDR2 YFSETQ. Trimming cost V 4 bases and J 5 bases; bases outside gene matches: 6. CDR3 length: 14 residues. DNA of the CDR3: TGCGCCAGCAGCCTCAGGGGGCTCGGAGATACGCAGTATTTT. As protein: CASSLRGLGDTQYF. The full variable domain, rest sourced from reference TRBV5-1 and TRBJ2-3, is KAGVTQTPRYLIKTRGQQVTLSCSPISGHRSVSWYQQTPGQGLQFLFEYFSETQRNKGNFPGRFSGRQFSNSRSEMNVSTLELGDSALYLCASSLRGLGDTQYFGPGTRLTVL.

The chain couples TRBV18 to TRBJ1-4; 7 positions match TRBD1. The CDR3 has 15 residues. Germline assignment: CDR1 KGHSH and CDR2 LQKENI. Trimming at V came to 4 bases and at J to 4 bases, leaving 6 bases not matched to a gene. This CDR3 reads CASSRGQAINEKLFF. The CDR3 DNA sequence: TGTGCCAGCTCACGAGGACAGGCGATTAATGAAAAACTGTTTTTT.

The rearrangement links TRBV6-5 to TRBJ2-7, with D unclear. CDR1 is MNHEY and CDR2 is SVGAGI in the germline V gene. This CDR3 region has 13 residues. V was shortened by 8 bases and J by 12 bases, with 23 bases between the two germline ends. CDR3 nucleotides: TGTGCCAGCTTGATACCCGGGCCCCTGCTGCGGTACGTC. Translation: CASLIPGPLLRYV.

The V call is TRBV6-5, the J call TRBJ1-2; 12 positions agree with TRBD1. This CDR3 is 15 amino acids long. The germline V gene has CDR1 MNHEY and CDR2 SVGAGI. The V segment lost 4 bases and the J segment 4 bases; nucleotides outside the gene matches: 4. CDR3 in DNA: TGTGCCAGCAGTTTCACGGGACAGGGGGCCTATGGCTACACCTTC. Its translation is CASSFTGQGAYGYTF.

V and J are TRBV6-5 and TRBJ1-2; maybe TRBD1 (5 bases). The length of the CDR3 is 15 residues. Trimming stripped 6 bases from V and 5 bases from J, with 19 bases between. Germline V gene lookup returns CDR1 MNHEY and CDR2 SVGAGI. Here the CDR3 DNA reads TGTGCCAGCAGGGCCAATATAGGGGAAACATATGGCTACACCTTC. It is translated as CASRANIGETYGYTF.

This chain joins TRBV19 and TRBJ2-2; 7 nucleotides match TRBD1. This CDR3 region has 17 residues. Germline trimming cut 4 bases from V and 2 bases from J; bases unmatched to any gene: 10. Germline values: CDR1 LNHDA, CDR2 SQIVND (reference sequence). The CDR3 DNA reads as TGTGCCAGTAGTACCCTACCGGGACAGACCAACACCGGGGAGCTGTTTTTT. Its translation is CASSTLPGQTNTGELFF.

This clone was counted only a few times. The J gene is TRBJ2-2, the V gene TRBV6-2 or TRBV6-3; 11 positions agree with TRBD2. The J segment lost 3 bases and the V segment lost 5 bases, leaving 5 bases of the junction unmatched. Germline CDR1 reads MNHEY; CDR2 reads SVGEGT. The CDR3 sequence is 16 residues long. The CDR3 protein is CASSGTSGSYTGELFF. CDR3 in DNA: TGTGCCAGCAGTGGTACTAGCGGGAGTTACACCGGGGAGCTGTTTTTT.

The genes are TRBV5-1 and TRBJ2-7; unclear D gene. The ends were cut back, 4 bases at V and 4 bases at J, with 15 bases in the middle. This CDR3 is 14 amino acids long. Looked up from germline, CDR1 is SGHRS and CDR2 is YFSETQ. The CDR3 DNA follows: TGCGCCAGCAGCGAGCAAGGTGGCATTTACGAGCAGTACGTC. Translated, it gives CASSEQGGIYEQYV.

The V gene is TRBV27, the J gene TRBJ1-5; perhaps TRBD1 as D (5 bases). Per germline, CDR1 MNHEY and CDR2 SMNVEV (reference sequence). V was cut by 5 bases and J by 0 bases, with 11 bases left in between. This CDR3 has 15 residues. The CDR3 loop is CASSPLRGSNQPQHF. The CDR3 DNA follows: TGTGCCAGCAGTCCGCTAAGGGGTAGCAATCAGCCCCAGCATTTT.

V usage is TRBV6-2 or TRBV6-3 and J usage is TRBJ1-2, with TRBD1 as a possible D gene (6 bases). V lost 2 bases, J lost 6 bases, and 19 bases lay in between. The length of the CDR3 is 16 residues. Germline V gene lookup returns CDR1 MNHEY and CDR2 SVGEGT. CDR3 protein: CASSYARLGGPHGYTF. CDR3 nucleotides: TGTGCCAGCAGTTACGCCCGACTCGGGGGGCCCCATGGCTACACCTTC.

The chain employs TRBV27 and TRBJ1-3; D not resolved. Trimming took 3 bases from V and 2 from J, leaving 5 bases between them. This CDR3 contains 13 residues. Germline-derived CDR1 and CDR2 are MNHEY and SMNVEV (reference sequence). The CDR3 DNA is TGTGCCAGCAGTTTGAATGCTGGAAACACCATATATTTT. Amino acid sequence: CASSLNAGNTIYF.

This clone was counted only a few times. The chain recombines TRBV2 with TRBJ2-2, with D maybe TRBD1 (6 bases). V was trimmed by 8 bases and J by 0 bases, leaving 16 bases between them. Germline V CDR1 and CDR2: SNHLY, FYNNEI. The CDR3 consists of 16 residues. CDR3 sequence (DNA): TGTGCCAGCTCGGAACCGGGACAATCGAACACCGGGGAGCTGTTTTTT. This gives the protein CASSEPGQSNTGELFF.

The chain couples TRBV7-2 to TRBJ1-5; D may be TRBD1 (5 bases). Trimming took 2 bases from V and 7 from J, leaving 9 bases between them. CDR1 and CDR2 from the germline V gene are SGHTA and FQGNSA. The CDR3 runs 13 residues. CDR3 DNA sequence: TGTGCCAGCAGCTTAACGAGGGACCAGCCCCAGCATTTT. This encodes CASSLTRDQPQHF.

This chain connects TRBV19 to TRBJ2-3; a weak D match, TRBD2 (5 bases). The CDR3 spans 15 residues. The germline V and J ends were trimmed by 5 bases and 0 bases, with 12 bases remaining between them. CDR1 is LNHDA and CDR2 is SQIVND in the germline V gene (reference sequence). CDR3 protein: CASSSSGRSTDTQYF. CDR3 coding DNA: TGTGCCAGTAGTTCGAGCGGCAGGAGCACAGATACGCAGTATTTT.

Written as DNA, the CDR3 is TGTGCCAGCAGTTTAAGCTGGCTTCTGGGGGCTAATGAGCAGTTCTTC. Translating gives CASSLSWLLGANEQFF. This chain connects TRBV27 to TRBJ2-1; possible D gene TRBD1, 6 bases. CDR1 and CDR2 (germline): MNHEY, SMNVEV (reference sequence). The CDR3 consists of 16 residues. V was trimmed by 2 bases and J by 7 bases, leaving 18 bases between them.

This chain links TRBV18 with TRBJ2-1; tentative D call: TRBD2 (7 bases). CDR3 length: 13 amino acids. Germline-derived CDR1 and CDR2 are KGHSH and LQKENI. V lost 4 bases and J lost 8, with 12 bases in between. CDR3: CASSLGGADEQFF. The CDR3 coding sequence is TGTGCCAGCTCACTTGGGGGGGCTGATGAGCAGTTCTTC.

This chain uses TRBV12-3 or TRBV12-4 with TRBJ2-1; 7 positions agree with TRBD1. With 6 bases clipped from V and 9 bases from J, the junction kept 5 bases outside the gene matches. The CDR3 extends over 12 amino acids. The CDR3 bases are TGTGCCAGCAGCCTAGGGGGCGGTGAGCAGTTCTTC. Protein product: CASSLGGGEQFF.

V is TRBV27 and J is TRBJ2-1, with D perhaps matching TRBD1 (6 bases). From germline, CDR1 is MNHEY and CDR2 SMNVEV (reference sequence). The V gene lost 4 bases and the J gene lost 0 bases, with 13 bases spanning the gap. CDR3 length: 16 residues. The CDR3 DNA follows: TGTGCCAGCAGTTCAGAACAGGGTAACTCCTACAATGAGCAGTTCTTC. It codes for CASSSEQGNSYNEQFF.

This chain's CDR3 is CASSSWDSDTDTQYF. CDR3 in DNA: TGTGCCAGCAGCTCCTGGGACTCCGACACAGATACGCAGTATTTT. This sequence joins TRBV7-9 and TRBJ2-3, with TRBD2 as a possible D gene (6 bases). Per germline, CDR1 SEHNR and CDR2 FQNEAQ (reference sequence). The CDR3 consists of 15 residues. V lost 4 bases to trimming and J lost 2 bases, with 13 bases between them.

This chain connects TRBV19 to TRBJ1-1; D remains unclear. This CDR3 contains 13 residues. V lost 3 bases and J 6 bases, leaving 11 bases between the germline ends. CDR1 is LNHDA, CDR2 SQIVND, per germline (reference sequence). The CDR3 here is CASSIFESSEAFF. CDR3 coding DNA: TGTGCCAGTAGTATTTTTGAGAGTTCTGAAGCTTTCTTT.

This clone occurred a few times. The chain joins TRBV6-4 to TRBJ1-1; no firm D call. The length of the CDR3 is 14 residues. CDR1 is MRHNA, CDR2 SNTAGT, per germline. The V end was cut by 3 bases, the J end by 11 bases, with 19 bases between. The CDR3 coding sequence is TGTGCCAGCAGTGAGAATGAGGGTACTTCGGGGGCTTTCTTT. It codes for CASSENEGTSGAFF.